Listed below are T cell receptor beta chains from one sample, sequenced in a study of brain T cells in children with intractable seizures. Repertoires were generated with immunoSEQ multiplex PCR, while TCRdb's copy carries only in-frame clones and drops some. The data show about 340,000 clones, with over 90% seen just once and around 5% held by the top ten. The material sequenced was peripheral blood, taken 4 to 5 months after surgery. The receptors come from a boy in the first two years of life with tuberous sclerosis and intractable seizures. CDR3s leave out the opening cysteine and the closing phenylalanine or tryptophan.

v_call	j_call	cdr3_aa
TRBV7-3	TRBJ2-5	ASSLVVQETQY
TRBV12-3/TRBV12-4	TRBJ2-4	ASSTYRGRVQY
TRBV6-5	TRBJ2-1	ASSPPGVYEQF
TRBV4-1	TRBJ2-1	ASSQEPLNNEQF
TRBV3-1/TRBV3-2	TRBJ2-1	ASSQIPQVISGHYNEQF
TRBV5-1	TRBJ1-1	ASSLDYTEAF
TRBV7-7	TRBJ2-1	ASSLRRAPPHNEQF
TRBV13	TRBJ1-1	ASSSRGVRDTEAF
TRBV4-2	TRBJ1-4	ASSQVEPEKLF
TRBV27	TRBJ2-3	ASSLGGRGTDTQY
TRBV7-3	TRBJ2-3	ASSLLGATDTQY
TRBV11-3	TRBJ2-1	ATSPRGSYNEQF
TRBV6-6	TRBJ1-2	ASSPPGKSYGYT
TRBV5-1	TRBJ1-1	ASSLVGNPEAF
TRBV5-6	TRBJ1-2	ASSLVAETAFSFGYT
TRBV3-1/TRBV3-2	TRBJ2-7	ASSQTNSGGGQY
TRBV6-5	TRBJ1-1	ASSSRTGVNTEAF
TRBV7-3	TRBJ2-1	ASSFRDRDNEQF
TRBV9	TRBJ2-3	ASSVLLAGAGDTQY
TRBV11-3	TRBJ2-7	ASSRKGEIYEQY
TRBV7-3	TRBJ2-1	ASSLGAGINEQF
TRBV6-1	TRBJ1-5	ASSVIWGRLGQPQH
TRBV20-1	TRBJ1-2	SAPAGSLYT
TRBV14	TRBJ1-1	ASSQERDLNTEAF
TRBV18	TRBJ2-7	ASYGQGAIDEQY
TRBV25-1	TRBJ1-1	ASSEYQGKVTEAF
TRBV3-1/TRBV3-2	TRBJ2-7	ASSPNSRTEQY
TRBV19	TRBJ2-3	ASSSGLAGTDTQY